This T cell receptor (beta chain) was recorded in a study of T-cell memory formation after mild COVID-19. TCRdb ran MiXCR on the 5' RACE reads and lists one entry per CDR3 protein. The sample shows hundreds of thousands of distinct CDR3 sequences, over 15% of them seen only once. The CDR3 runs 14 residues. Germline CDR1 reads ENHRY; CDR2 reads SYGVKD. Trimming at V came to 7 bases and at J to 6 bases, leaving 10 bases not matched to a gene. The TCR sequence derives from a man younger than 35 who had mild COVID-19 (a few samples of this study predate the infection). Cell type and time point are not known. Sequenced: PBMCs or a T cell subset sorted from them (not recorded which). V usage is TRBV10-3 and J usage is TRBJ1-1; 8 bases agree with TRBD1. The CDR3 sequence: CAITTGTGGAEAFF. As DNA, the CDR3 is TGTGCCATCACCACCGGGACAGGAGGGGCTGAAGCTTTCTTT.